The 2 T cell receptor beta chains reported below all come from one sample, sequenced in a study of regulatory dendritic cells for organ transplantation. Assay used: immunoSEQ multiplex PCR; TCRdb lists only in-frame clones, some missing. Altogether 30,000 to 40,000 clones are present, 70% to 90% being singletons, with the ten largest covering over 0.05%. The source material was naive CD4+ T cells from blood. The subset denotes: CD45RA+ naive T cells. All receptors come from a human donor in good health.

The chain has TRBV5-4 and TRBJ2-7, with 9 bases fitting TRBD1. Per the germline V gene, CDR1 is SGHNT and CDR2 is YYREEE (reference sequence). There are 14 residues in the CDR3. The V gene end was trimmed by 5 bases and the J gene end by 6 bases; junction bases not matched to a gene: 9. CDR3 sequence: CASRETGGNSEQYF. For the CDR3, the DNA is TGTGCCAGCAGAGAAACAGGGGGCAACAGCGAGCAGTACTTC.

This chain links TRBV7-2 with TRBJ1-1; 7 positions agree with TRBD1. CDR1 SGHTA and CDR2 FQGNSA come from the germline V gene. The length of the CDR3 is 14 residues. V shed 5 bases and J 4 bases; nucleotides not matched to a gene: 7. CDR3 loop: CASSVDRMSTEAFF. CDR3 coding DNA: TGTGCCAGCAGCGTGGACAGGATGAGCACTGAAGCTTTCTTT.